The 21 T cell receptor beta chains in this list originate from one sample, sequenced in a study of shared clonotypes between healthy human individuals. Assay: immunoSEQ multiplex PCR; the TCRdb copy retains only in-frame clones and omits some. The sample consists of more than 1,200,000 clones, approximately 98.5% of them appearing once. The specimen was naive CD4+ T cells sorted from blood. Subset noted: CD45RA+ positively selected. These receptors all come from a man aged 25-40 years in good health.

V usage is TRBV29-1 and J usage is TRBJ1-1; D is unclear. The V and J ends lost 3 bases and 7 bases respectively, with 12 bases between them. The germline V gene has CDR1 SQVTM and CDR2 ANQGSEA. The CDR3 extends over 12 amino acids. The CDR3: CSVEGATIEAFF. CDR3 coding DNA: TGCAGCGTTGAGGGAGCTACTATTGAAGCTTTCTTT. The whole variable domain, filled in from reference TRBV29-1 and TRBJ1-1, reads SAVISQKPSRDICQRGTSLTIQCQVDSQVTMMFWYRQQPGQSLTLIATANQGSEATYESGFVIDKFPISRPNLTFSTLTVSNMSPEDSSIYLCSVEGATIEAFFGQGTRLTVV.

V gene TRBV6-5 combines with J gene TRBJ2-1; 14 nucleotides align to TRBD2. V lost 7 bases and J lost 9; bases outside the gene matches: 2. Germline V CDR1 and CDR2: MNHEY, SVGAGI. The CDR3 is 13 residues long. CDR3 in DNA: TGTGCCAGCACGGGACTAGCGGGAGCTGAGCAGTTCTTC. This translates into CASTGLAGAEQFF.

The chain links TRBV4-2 to TRBJ2-7; D possibly matches TRBD1 or TRBD2 (5 bases each). The ends were cut back, 0 bases at V and 6 bases at J, with 12 bases in the middle. CDR1 LGHNA and CDR2 YNFKEQ come from the germline V gene. The CDR3 consists of 14 residues. CDR3 sequence (DNA): TGTGCCAGCAGCCAAGAAGGGACCCCCTCCGAGCAGTACTTC. Translating it yields CASSQEGTPSEQYF.

V usage is TRBV18 and J usage is TRBJ2-5; tentatively, D is TRBD1 (5 bases). This CDR3 has 15 residues. CDR1 and CDR2 (germline): KGHSH, LQKENI. V was clipped by 0 bases and J by 5 bases, with 13 bases between them. CDR3: CASSPPSSRVETQYF. CDR3 in DNA: TGTGCCAGCTCACCACCGTCGAGCAGGGTGGAGACCCAGTACTTC.

V gene TRBV5-1 combines with J gene TRBJ1-1; D not certain. Trimming shortened V by 0 bases and J by 5 bases, and 5 bases separated the two germline ends. CDR1 is SGHRS and CDR2 is YFSETQ in the germline V gene. The CDR3 is made up of 12 amino acids. CDR3 nucleotide sequence: TGCGCCAGCAGCTTGGGACTTACTGAAGCTTTCTTT. It yields the protein CASSLGLTEAFF.

The V and J genes are TRBV4-1 and TRBJ2-7; D not certain. Germline-derived CDR1 and CDR2 are MGHRA and YSYEKL. Trimming stripped 6 bases from V and 1 base from J, with 16 bases between. The CDR3 has 15 residues. The CDR3 sequence is CASRVLHRKSYEQYF. CDR3 sequence (DNA): TGCGCCAGCAGGGTTCTTCACAGAAAATCCTACGAGCAGTACTTC.

The rearrangement joins TRBV30 to TRBJ2-1, with D unresolved. Trimming removed 0 bases from V and 5 bases from J, with 14 bases in between. There are 15 residues in the CDR3. Germline assignment: CDR1 GTSNPN and CDR2 SVGIG (reference sequence). The CDR3 reads CAWSVGRASHNEQFF. The CDR3 DNA sequence: TGTGCCTGGAGTGTAGGTAGGGCGAGTCACAATGAGCAGTTCTTC.

The CDR3: CASSNWDRGYEQYF. The CDR3 nucleotides are TGTGCCAGCAGCAATTGGGACAGGGGGTACGAGCAGTACTTC. V and J are TRBV9 and TRBJ2-7, with TRBD1 matching 11 bases. Germline V gene lookup returns CDR1 SGDLS and CDR2 YYNGEE. V shed 4 bases, J shed 4 bases, and the junction held 4 bases outside the gene matches. This CDR3 is built from 14 residues.

Turning to this clone: Within the sample, other DNA sequences also encode this same CDR3. This chain uses TRBV7-2 with TRBJ2-1; D tentatively reads TRBD1 or TRBD2 (5 bases each). Trimming removed 1 base at V and 1 base at J, with 8 bases between. Germline CDR1 reads SGHTA; CDR2 reads FQGNSA. The CDR3 loop spans 15 amino acids. DNA for the CDR3: TGTGCCAGCAGCTTAGTCTGGGGGTCCTACAATGAGCAGTTCTTC. This encodes CASSLVWGSYNEQFF.

The rearrangement joins TRBV15 to TRBJ2-1; TRBD1 is a possible D gene (5 bases). From germline, CDR1 is LNHNV and CDR2 YYDKDF (reference sequence). The CDR3 has 15 amino acids. Trimming cost V 0 bases and J 10 bases, with 16 bases left between them. The CDR3 sequence is CATSRDGISWTEQFF. In DNA, the CDR3 is TGTGCCACCAGCAGAGATGGTATTAGTTGGACAGAGCAGTTCTTC. The variable domain in full, with the rest retrieved from reference TRBV15 and TRBJ2-1, is DAMVIQNPRYQVTQFGKPVTLSCSQTLNHNVMYWYQQKSSQAPKLLFHYYDKDFNNEADTPDNFQSRRPNTSFCFLDIRSPGLGDTAMYLCATSRDGISWTEQFFGPGTRLTVL.

This chain's CDR3 is CASTLTSAYNEQFF. CDR3 in DNA: TGTGCCAGCACCCTGACTAGCGCGTACAATGAGCAGTTCTTC. This sequence joins TRBV28 and TRBJ2-1; 8 bases map to TRBD2. V lost 7 bases to trimming and J lost 4 bases; unmatched junction nucleotides: 6. Germline CDR1 and CDR2: MDHEN and SYDVKM. The length of the CDR3 is 14 residues.

The rearrangement uses TRBV11-2 and TRBJ2-5; 9 bases fit TRBD1. The trim removed 4 bases at V and 0 bases at J, leaving 12 bases unmatched. CDR3 length equals 18 residues. Germline loops: CDR1 SGHAT, CDR2 FQNNGV. DNA of the CDR3: TGTGCCAGCAGCTCCGGGACAGGGCGCGGGACGTACCAAGAGACCCAGTACTTC. Encoded protein: CASSSGTGRGTYQETQYF.

The sample holds one count of this clone. A junction boundary mismatches the germline segment, possibly from a read error. This chain joins TRBV7-7 and TRBJ2-3; TRBD1 agrees at 7 bases. This CDR3 spans 16 amino acids. Germline CDR1 SSHAT, CDR2 FNYEAQ (reference sequence). CDR3 loop: CASSSGSGTDTDTQYF. The CDR3, as DNA: TGTGCTAGCAGCTCGGGCTCCGGGACAGACACAGATACGCAGTATTTT.

V and J are TRBV5-4 and TRBJ2-2; 9 bases align to TRBD2. V lost 4 bases and J lost 6; bases outside the gene matches: 7. CDR3 length equals 15 residues. From germline, CDR1 is SGHNT and CDR2 YYREEE (reference sequence). CDR3 sequence reads: CASSPSIAGAGELFF. The CDR3 bases are TGTGCCAGCAGCCCCTCAATAGCGGGGGCCGGGGAGCTGTTTTTT.

Only one count was recorded for this clone. V and J are TRBV5-4 and TRBJ2-7; tentative D call: TRBD2 (5 bases). V was shortened by 0 bases and J by 9 bases, with 16 bases between the two germline ends. Germline lookup yields CDR1 SGHNT and CDR2 YYREEE (reference sequence). This CDR3 is built from 14 residues. For the CDR3, the DNA is TGTGCCAGCAGCTTGGATATAGCGTTTACGCGGCAGTACTTC. Protein product: CASSLDIAFTRQYF.

The rearrangement links TRBV28 to TRBJ2-3; D possibly matches TRBD1 or TRBD2 (5 bases each). Germline assignment: CDR1 MDHEN and CDR2 SYDVKM. Trimming pared 8 bases from V and 8 bases from J, leaving 20 bases between. This CDR3 is 14 amino acids long. CDR3 protein: CASGGLLSSGTQYF. As DNA, the CDR3 is TGTGCCAGCGGGGGATTACTTAGTTCGGGTACGCAGTATTTT. Full variable domain (remainder filled in from reference TRBV28 and TRBJ2-3): DVKVTQSSRYLVKRTGEKVFLECVQDMDHENMFWYRQDPGLGLRLIYFSYDVKMKEKGDIPEGYSVSREKKERFSLILESASTNQTSMYLCASGGLLSSGTQYFGPGTRLTVL.

The V and J genes are TRBV5-1 and TRBJ2-5; D unresolved. Germline V gene sequence: CDR1 SGHRS, CDR2 YFSETQ. V was clipped by 0 bases and J by 2 bases, with 8 bases between them. The CDR3 runs 14 residues. The CDR3 DNA is TGCGCCAGCAGCTTGGCCTCTACTCAAGAGACCCAGTACTTC. Translated, it gives CASSLASTQETQYF.

This chain uses TRBV18 with TRBJ1-1; D is undetermined. V was cut by 1 base and J by 6 bases, with 9 bases left in between. The V gene's germline CDR1 is KGHSH and CDR2 LQKENI. CDR3 length: 13 residues. DNA of the CDR3: TGTGCCAGCTCACCACTCCCAAGCCCTGAAGCTTTCTTT. It encodes CASSPLPSPEAFF.

The chain links TRBV7-6 to TRBJ2-5, with 10 bases matching TRBD2. V lost 6 bases to trimming and J lost 5 bases; unmatched junction nucleotides: 18. Germline CDR1 is SGHVS and CDR2 is FNYEAQ. There are 18 residues in the CDR3. The CDR3 nucleotides read TGTGCCAGCAGTTTCCTCTCCAGCGGGAGGGTGACGGGGGAGACCCAGTACTTC. It encodes CASSFLSSGRVTGETQYF.

This chain connects TRBV6-4 to TRBJ2-1; 10 bases fit TRBD2. The CDR3 totals 19 residues. CDR1 and CDR2 from the germline V gene are MRHNA and SNTAGT. V was pared by 4 bases and J by 4 bases, with 16 bases of the junction left unmatched. The DNA of the CDR3 is TGTGCCAGCAGTGCGGAGGGCGAGGTGTGGACTAGCGGATACAATGAGCAGTTCTTC. This translates into CASSAEGEVWTSGYNEQFF.

The chain couples TRBV6-5 to TRBJ2-7; D is perhaps TRBD2 (6 bases). The ends were cut back, 7 bases at V and 3 bases at J, with 13 bases in the middle. Germline V gives CDR1 MNHEY, CDR2 SVGAGI. The length of the CDR3 is 13 residues. CDR3 in DNA: TGTGCCAGCACCCCTGTTAGCGGCTACGAGCAGTACTTC. Translating it yields CASTPVSGYEQYF.